A single sample gave rise to the 21 T cell receptor beta chains below, sequenced in a study of shared clonotypes between healthy human individuals. Positive CCR7 selection of CD45RO-negative cells yielded the naive CD8 cells, and terminally differentiated effector memory CD45RA+ cells were excluded. Measured with immunoSEQ multiplex PCR; TCRdb has only the in-frame clones, and not every one. Counted here are about 2.1 million clones, around 93% occurring once; the ten biggest clones make up around 1.8%. Material for sequencing was naive CD8+ T cells from PBMCs. Receptors were obtained from a man aged 18 to 30 in good health. Some clones in this sample may be carry-over from other donors' samples.

The V gene is TRBV19, the J gene TRBJ1-2, with a possible D match to TRBD1 (6 bases). The V gene lost 2 bases and the J gene lost 5 bases, with 15 bases spanning the gap. Per the germline V gene, CDR1 is LNHDA and CDR2 is SQIVND (reference sequence). This CDR3 region has 15 residues. The CDR3, as DNA: TGTGCCAGTAGTATAAATGGACAGTATGGTTATGGCTACACCTTC. It translates to CASSINGQYGYGYTF.

In its sample, this clone was seen once. The CDR3 DNA follows: TGTGCCAGCATCGGGCCATTAGACAGAGCCGGCTCCTACAATGAGCAGTTCTTC. Protein product: CASIGPLDRAGSYNEQFF. The chain employs TRBV2 and TRBJ2-1; possible D gene TRBD1, 5 bases. Germline V lookup: CDR1 SNHLY, CDR2 FYNNEI. The ends were cut back, 7 bases at V and 0 bases at J, with 22 bases in the middle. The CDR3 length is 18 residues.

A word on this clone: This specimen includes other DNA sequences encoding the same CDR3. The V gene is TRBV27, the J gene TRBJ2-7, with TRBD1 matching over 9 bases. CDR1 MNHEY and CDR2 SMNVEV come from the germline V gene (reference sequence). The V gene end was trimmed by 4 bases and the J gene end by 4 bases; junction bases not matched to a gene: 5. This CDR3 contains 14 residues. The CDR3 sequence: CASSSGTGLYEQYF. CDR3 bases: TGTGCCAGCAGTTCCGGGACAGGGTTGTACGAGCAGTACTTC.

The chain combines TRBV7-9 with TRBJ2-2; 9 nucleotides line up with TRBD2. The CDR3 runs 15 residues. J was trimmed by 5 bases and V by 5 bases; bases with no gene match: 6. Germline V gene data show CDR1 as SEHNR and CDR2 as FQNEAQ (reference sequence). CDR3 region: CASSLSGRDTGELFF. The CDR3 DNA follows: TGTGCCAGCAGCCTTAGCGGGAGAGATACCGGGGAGCTGTTTTTT.

This sequence joins TRBV10-3 and TRBJ2-1, with 15 nucleotides matching TRBD2. The CDR3 is 18 amino acids. After removal of 6 bases from V and 0 bases from J, the junction contained 6 bases not matched to a gene. Per the germline V gene, CDR1 is ENHRY and CDR2 is SYGVKD. In nucleotides, the CDR3 is TGTGCCATCAGGCAGGGACTAGCGGGAGGTTACTCCTACAATGAGCAGTTCTTC. This translates into CAIRQGLAGGYSYNEQFF.

V is TRBV10-3 and J is TRBJ1-1, with D uncertain. The CDR3 extends over 15 amino acids. V lost 0 bases and J lost 4, with 12 bases in between. The germline gives CDR1 ENHRY, CDR2 SYGVKD. Here the CDR3 reads CAISESINKVTEAFF. The CDR3 DNA reads TGTGCCATCAGTGAGTCGATTAATAAAGTCACTGAAGCTTTCTTT.

The chain uses TRBV9 and TRBJ2-7; 10 bases are shared with TRBD1. CDR3 length: 15 amino acids. V gave up 4 bases and J gave up 5 bases; unmatched junction bases: 9. The germline V gene encodes CDR1 SGDLS and CDR2 YYNGEE. The CDR3, as DNA: TGTGCCAGCAGCCCTGGGGGACAGGGGTGGAACGAGCAGTACTTC. It yields the protein CASSPGGQGWNEQYF. Full variable domain (missing parts from reference TRBV9 and TRBJ2-7): DSGVTQTPKHLITATGQRVTLRCSPRSGDLSVYWYQQSLDQGLQFLIQYYNGEERAKGNILERFSAQQFPDLHSELNLSSLELGDSALYFCASSPGGQGWNEQYFGPGTRLTVT.

Regarding this clone: Other DNA sequences in the same sample also yield this CDR3. The chain uses TRBV5-1 and TRBJ1-3; D possibly corresponds to TRBD1 (5 bases). The germline gives CDR1 SGHRS, CDR2 YFSETQ. The CDR3 contains 15 residues. The V and J ends lost 0 bases and 2 bases respectively, with 9 bases between them. CDR3: CASSLDRGAGNTIYF. In DNA, the CDR3 is TGCGCCAGCAGCTTGGATAGGGGAGCTGGAAACACCATATATTTT.

The J gene is TRBJ1-1, the V gene TRBV9; D call uncertain. Trimming cost V 4 bases and J 0 bases, with 7 bases left between them. Germline V gene data show CDR1 as SGDLS and CDR2 as YYNGEE. CDR3 length equals 13 residues. This chain's CDR3 is CASSLDVNTEAFF. The CDR3 bases are TGTGCCAGCAGCCTTGACGTGAACACTGAAGCTTTCTTT.

This clone has a handful of counts. V gene TRBV7-9 combines with J gene TRBJ1-1; D is uncertain. The CDR3 runs 14 residues. Germline CDR1 and CDR2: SEHNR and FQNEAQ (reference sequence). V was clipped by 5 bases and J by 11 bases, with 21 bases between them. The CDR3: CASSLQDPNSWAFF. The CDR3 DNA reads as TGTGCCAGCAGCCTCCAGGACCCTAACTCGTGGGCTTTCTTT. Using reference TRBV7-9 and TRBJ1-1 for the parts outside the CDR3, the full variable domain is DTGVSQNPRHKITKRGQNVTFRCDPISEHNRLYWYRQTLGQGPEFLTYFQNEAQLEKSRLLSDRFSAERPKGSFSTLEIQRTEQGDSAMYLCASSLQDPNSWAFFGQGTRLTVV.

J is TRBJ1-2 and V is TRBV5-4, with D unclear. The germline V and J ends were trimmed by 4 bases and 1 base, with 17 bases remaining between them. Germline CDR1 SGHNT, CDR2 YYREEE (reference sequence). This CDR3 region has 16 residues. CDR3 amino acids: CASSPSGIWGNYGYTF. In DNA form, the CDR3 reads TGTGCCAGCAGCCCGTCTGGGATATGGGGTAACTATGGCTACACCTTC.

The J gene is TRBJ2-1, the V gene TRBV2, with 12 nucleotides matching TRBD2. Germline V gene data show CDR1 as SNHLY and CDR2 as FYNNEI. Trimming took 4 bases from V and 9 from J; bases not matched to a gene: 4. This CDR3 is built from 14 residues. The CDR3: CASSASGRATEQFF. For the CDR3, the DNA is TGTGCCAGCAGTGCTAGCGGGAGGGCCACTGAGCAGTTCTTC.

There are a few counts of this clone. V is TRBV7-9 and J is TRBJ1-1; D is unclear. CDR3 length: 16 amino acids. Germline V CDR1 and CDR2: SEHNR, FQNEAQ (reference sequence). The germline V and J ends were trimmed by 1 base and 4 bases, with 16 bases remaining between them. The CDR3 nucleotides read TGTGCCAGCAGCTTAGTCTCGGGGTCCCAAGGCACTGAAGCTTTCTTT. Translating gives CASSLVSGSQGTEAFF.

The chain couples TRBV7-6 to TRBJ2-2; weak D call: TRBD1 (5 bases). The V and J ends lost 5 bases and 0 bases respectively, with 7 bases between them. Germline V gene lookup returns CDR1 SGHVS and CDR2 FNYEAQ. The CDR3 contains 14 residues. CDR3 sequence (DNA): TGTGCCAGCAGCGCGACAGCGAACACCGGGGAGCTGTTTTTT. The encoded protein is CASSATANTGELFF. Based on the CDR3 plus reference TRBV7-6 and TRBJ2-2, the full variable domain is GAGVSQSPRYKVTKRGQDVALRCDPISGHVSLYWYRQALGQGPEFLTYFNYEAQQDKSGLPNDRFSAERPEGSISTLTIQRTEQRDSAMYRCASSATANTGELFFGEGSRLTVL.

As for this clone: Other DNA sequences from this sample encode an identical CDR3 as well. The rearrangement uses TRBV5-1 and TRBJ2-7; D gene ambiguous. The CDR3 covers 13 residues. Deletions cut 0 bases from V and 2 bases from J, with 6 bases between. Germline values: CDR1 SGHRS, CDR2 YFSETQ. The CDR3 nucleotides are TGCGCCAGCAGCTTGGACGGCACCTACGAGCAGTACTTC. It codes for CASSLDGTYEQYF. The whole variable domain, remainder taken from reference TRBV5-1 and TRBJ2-7, is KAGVTQTPRYLIKTRGQQVTLSCSPISGHRSVSWYQQTPGQGLQFLFEYFSETQRNKGNFPGRFSGRQFSNSRSEMNVSTLELGDSALYLCASSLDGTYEQYFGPGTRLTVT.

This clone occurred once. CDR3 nucleotide sequence: TGCAGCGTTCTACTAGCGGTAGAGACCCAGTACTTC. It codes for CSVLLAVETQYF. The V and J genes are TRBV29-1 and TRBJ2-5; 8 bases are shared with TRBD2. This CDR3 is 12 amino acids long. J lost 4 bases, V lost 5 bases, and 3 bases had no gene match. CDR1 and CDR2 from the germline V gene are SQVTM and ANQGSEA.

The gene calls are TRBV16 and TRBJ2-7; possible D gene TRBD2, 6 bases. The length of the CDR3 is 15 residues. Per the germline V gene, CDR1 is KGHSY and CDR2 is FQNENV. Trimming left V 0 bases short and J 2 bases short, with 11 bases between. CDR3 in amino acids: CASSQSLSGAYEQYF. CDR3 sequence (DNA): TGTGCCAGCAGCCAATCGCTTTCGGGAGCCTACGAGCAGTACTTC.

This chain uses TRBV7-9 with TRBJ1-4; D uncertain. Trimming shortened V by 0 bases and J by 14 bases, and 10 bases separated the two germline ends. CDR1 is SEHNR and CDR2 is FQNEAQ in the germline V gene (reference sequence). This CDR3 contains 12 residues. CDR3 amino acids: CASSLAAGELFF. CDR3 in DNA: TGTGCCAGCAGCTTAGCGGCGGGAGAGCTGTTTTTT.

V gene TRBV11-1 combines with J gene TRBJ2-7; TRBD2 aligns across 8 bases. Germline assignment: CDR1 SGHAT and CDR2 FQDESV (reference sequence). The CDR3 sequence is 14 residues long. Germline trimming cut 5 bases from V and 3 bases from J; bases unmatched to any gene: 6. Here the CDR3 reads CASSRAGADYEQYF. In DNA form, the CDR3 reads TGTGCCAGCAGCCGAGCGGGAGCCGACTACGAGCAGTACTTC. Complete variable domain (other parts from reference TRBV11-1 and TRBJ2-7): EAEVAQSPRYKITEKSQAVAFWCDPISGHATLYWYRQILGQGPELLVQFQDESVVDDSQLPKDRFSAERLKGVDSTLKIQPAELGDSAMYLCASSRAGADYEQYFGPGTRLTVT.

The genes are TRBV11-2 and TRBJ1-2; TRBD1 matches at 9 bases. Germline CDR1 SGHAT, CDR2 FQNNGV. The trim removed 1 base at V and 4 bases at J, leaving 1 base unmatched. The CDR3 has 14 residues. This CDR3 reads CASSLVTGGYGYTF. CDR3 sequence (DNA): TGTGCCAGCAGCTTAGTGACAGGGGGCTATGGCTACACCTTC.

V is TRBV15 and J is TRBJ2-1; D might be TRBD2 (5 bases). Germline assignment: CDR1 LNHNV and CDR2 YYDKDF (reference sequence). V was clipped by 7 bases and J by 10 bases, with 23 bases between them. The CDR3 extends over 15 amino acids. Here the CDR3 reads CATKGGLDALQEQFF. The CDR3 coding sequence is TGTGCCACCAAAGGCGGACTCGACGCCCTTCAGGAGCAGTTCTTC. Full variable domain (rest looked up from reference TRBV15 and TRBJ2-1): DAMVIQNPRYQVTQFGKPVTLSCSQTLNHNVMYWYQQKSSQAPKLLFHYYDKDFNNEADTPDNFQSRRPNTSFCFLDIRSPGLGDTAMYLCATKGGLDALQEQFFGPGTRLTVL.